These 16 T cell receptor beta chains share one sample of origin, sequenced in a study of cytomegalovirus exposure and HLA in healthy donors. Primers for the PCR totalled 60 Vbeta and 13 Jbeta. Sequenced by immunoSEQ multiplex PCR; TCRdb stores in-frame clones only, minus some. Here the sample spans fewer than 120,000 clones, 65% to 80% being singletons. The sequenced material came from PBMCs. The source of these receptors is a man between 25 and 39 years old in good health and CMV-seropositive.

This chain joins TRBV4-1 and TRBJ2-7; TRBD1 aligns across 8 bases. Germline V gene lookup returns CDR1 MGHRA and CDR2 YSYEKL. J gave up 2 bases and V 2 bases, and 5 bases lay outside the gene matches. The CDR3 runs 15 residues. DNA of the CDR3: TGCGCCAGCAGCCAACAACCGACAGGGGCCTACGAGCAGTACTTC. It translates to CASSQQPTGAYEQYF.

The chain has TRBV25-1 and TRBJ2-2, with D possibly matching TRBD2 (6 bases). This CDR3 region has 13 residues. V shed 8 bases and J shed 7 bases, with 14 bases lying between them. Germline V gives CDR1 MGHDK, CDR2 SYGVNS. The CDR3 sequence: CASRDSEGGELFF. The CDR3 DNA reads TGTGCCAGCCGGGACTCCGAAGGCGGGGAGCTGTTTTTT. Based on the CDR3 plus reference TRBV25-1 and TRBJ2-2, the full variable domain is EADIYQTPRYLVIGTGKKITLECSQTMGHDKMYWYQQDPGMELHLIHYSYGVNSTEKGDLSSESTVSRIRTEHFPLTLESARPSHTSQYLCASRDSEGGELFFGEGSRLTVL.

V usage is TRBV2 and J usage is TRBJ2-5; perhaps TRBD2 as D (5 bases). Near its end, the DNA agrees better with TRBJ2-7, so the J call may be wrong. CDR3 size: 15 residues. Germline V gene sequence: CDR1 SNHLY, CDR2 FYNNEI. CDR3 residues: CASSDTWELAGEQYF. DNA of the CDR3: TGTGCCAGCAGTGATACTTGGGAGTTGGCCGGCGAGCAGTACTTC.

This chain links TRBV19 with TRBJ2-5; 13 positions agree with TRBD2. Germline CDR1 and CDR2: LNHDA and SQIVND (reference sequence). The CDR3 length is 15 residues. V lost 8 bases, J lost 5 bases, and 8 bases stayed unmatched. This chain's CDR3 is CASSTGTSGTETQYF. The DNA for the CDR3 is TGTGCCAGTTCGACCGGGACTAGCGGGACCGAGACCCAGTACTTC.

The V and J genes are TRBV4-3 and TRBJ2-2; D not certain. CDR3 size: 17 residues. The V gene lost 0 bases and the J gene lost 4 bases, with 15 bases spanning the gap. Germline assignment: CDR1 LGHNA and CDR2 YSLEER. The CDR3: CASSQDRPRPSTGELFF. CDR3 DNA: TGCGCCAGCAGCCAAGATAGGCCACGACCTAGCACCGGGGAGCTGTTTTTT.

The V and J genes are TRBV25-1 and TRBJ2-3; 7 bases agree with TRBD2. The CDR3 runs 13 residues. Trimming at V came to 11 bases and at J to 1 base, leaving 6 bases not matched to a gene. Germline CDR1 is MGHDK and CDR2 is SYGVNS. The CDR3 region is CAAGAGRTDTQYF. The CDR3 coding sequence is TGTGCCGCCGGAGCGGGACGCACAGATACGCAGTATTTT.

The genes are TRBV7-3 and TRBJ1-2; D not certain. The V gene's germline CDR1 is SGHTA and CDR2 FQGTGA. V gave up 5 bases and J gave up 8 bases, with 15 bases separating them. The CDR3 contains 13 residues. In nucleotides, the CDR3 is TGTGCCAGCAGCATGCAAGAGGGTACCGGCTACACCTTC. Translation: CASSMQEGTGYTF.

This chain connects TRBV7-6 to TRBJ2-2, with 8 positions matching TRBD1. The V and J ends lost 5 bases and 5 bases, in that order; junction bases with no gene match: 7. The germline gives CDR1 SGHVS, CDR2 FNYEAQ. The CDR3 runs to 15 residues. Here the CDR3 reads CASSRTGSMTGELFF. CDR3 DNA: TGTGCCAGCAGCCGGACAGGGAGTATGACCGGGGAGCTGTTTTTT.

The chain links TRBV30 to TRBJ2-3; 10 bases match TRBD2. CDR3 size: 15 residues. The germline V gene encodes CDR1 GTSNPN and CDR2 SVGIG (reference sequence). V dropped 2 bases and J dropped 4; count of bases not matched to a gene: 6. The CDR3 DNA follows: TGTGCCTGGAGTCTAGCGGGGGAGCCGCCAGATACGCAGTATTTT. This sequence encodes CAWSLAGEPPDTQYF. Filled out from reference TRBV30 and TRBJ2-3, the complete variable domain reads SQTIHQWPATLVQPVGSPLSLECTVEGTSNPNLYWYRQAAGRGLQLLFYSVGIGQISSEVPQNLSASRPQDRQFILSSKKLLLSDSGFYLCAWSLAGEPPDTQYFGPGTRLTVL.

This clone was found once. The chain is built from TRBV5-5 and TRBJ2-3; D perhaps matches TRBD1 (5 bases). The CDR3 contains 16 residues. Germline V gene data show CDR1 as SGHKS and CDR2 as YYEKEE (reference sequence). Trimming pared 2 bases from V and 1 base from J, leaving 14 bases between. CDR3 in amino acids: CASSLGVDSRTDTQYF. The CDR3 DNA follows: TGTGCCAGCAGCTTAGGGGTCGACAGTCGCACAGATACGCAGTATTTT.

The J gene is TRBJ2-1, the V gene TRBV19, with 10 bases that match TRBD1. Per the germline V gene, CDR1 is LNHDA and CDR2 is SQIVND (reference sequence). The CDR3 extends over 17 amino acids. V lost 0 bases and J lost 4; bases outside the gene matches: 6. CDR3 protein: CASSIDSTGGGYNEQFF. The CDR3 coding sequence is TGTGCCAGTAGTATAGACTCGACAGGGGGCGGTTACAATGAGCAGTTCTTC.

The chain couples TRBV7-3 to TRBJ2-1, with a tentative D call TRBD1 (6 bases). There are 17 residues in the CDR3. V dropped 4 bases and J dropped 3 bases, with 19 bases sitting between them. Germline lookup yields CDR1 SGHTA and CDR2 FQGTGA. The CDR3 sequence: CASSSRPRTAVYNEQFF. In nucleotides, the CDR3 is TGTGCCAGCAGCTCCCGTCCTCGGACAGCGGTCTACAATGAGCAGTTCTTC.

The V gene is TRBV9, the J gene TRBJ2-3; TRBD1 is a possible D gene (5 bases). CDR1 is SGDLS and CDR2 is YYNGEE in the germline V gene. The CDR3 is 15 residues long. The ends were cut back, 0 bases at V and 2 bases at J, with 10 bases in the middle. The CDR3 loop reads CASSVEGAPTDTQYF. For the CDR3, the DNA is TGTGCCAGCAGCGTAGAAGGGGCCCCCACAGATACGCAGTATTTT.

The chain links TRBV4-2 to TRBJ1-6, with TRBD1 as a possible D gene (6 bases). Trimming removed 2 bases from V and 6 bases from J, with 17 bases in between. The CDR3 extends over 17 amino acids. Germline V gives CDR1 LGHNA, CDR2 YNFKEQ. The CDR3 DNA sequence: TGTGCCAGCAGCCAAACCCAGGCAGAGGGGGTTAATTCACCCCTCCACTTT. Translated, it gives CASSQTQAEGVNSPLHF.

The DNA for the CDR3 is TGTGCCAGCAGCGAGGGACAGATTGGGGAGCAGTACTTC. Encoded protein: CASSEGQIGEQYF. The chain uses TRBV5-4 and TRBJ2-5; TRBD1 aligns across 7 bases. V lost 4 bases and J lost 11; bases outside the gene matches: 11. CDR1 is SGHNT, CDR2 YYREEE, per germline (reference sequence). There are 13 residues in the CDR3. Combining the CDR3 with reference TRBV5-4 and TRBJ2-5 gives the whole variable domain ETGVTQSPTHLIKTRGQQVTLRCSSQSGHNTVSWYQQALGQGPQFIFQYYREEENGRGNFPPRFSGLQFPNYSSELNVNALELDDSALYLCASSEGQIGEQYFGPGTRLLVL.

The chain employs TRBV7-6 and TRBJ2-7; possibly TRBD1 for D (5 bases). The CDR3 consists of 15 residues. The V end was cut by 0 bases, the J end by 5 bases, with 14 bases between. Germline V gene sequence: CDR1 SGHVS, CDR2 FNYEAQ. Here the CDR3 DNA reads TGTGCCAGCAGCTTAGCCTGGGCAGGGTCTAACGAGCAGTACTTC. It specifies CASSLAWAGSNEQYF.